Given below is one TCR beta chain in context. Its antigen is not known. The sample belongs to a study of OX40 agonist ivuxolimab in advanced cancers. The wider study: Each patient was given ivuxolimab into a vein every 2 weeks, at 0.01 to 10 mg/kg.

Sequencing used immunoSEQ multiplex PCR; TCRdb keeps in-frame clones, though not all of them. The table lists 48,000 or so clones, around 94% of them singletons, with approximately 12% in the top ten. General study findings and limits: The study found among the lowest clonal expansion in partial responders at 0.1-3.0 mg/kg.

The CDR3 contains 13 residues. Trimming cost V 3 bases and J 7 bases; bases outside gene matches: 3. In germline, CDR1 is SGHTA, CDR2 FQGNSA. Source: CD4+ or CD8+ T cells sorted from blood, taken in a trial of the OX40 agonist ivuxolimab. This TCR was recovered from an adult with an advanced solid tumor such as melanoma, head and neck, liver or kidney cancer. V and J are TRBV7-2 and TRBJ1-2; 9 bases are a match to TRBD1. The CDR3 spells CASSLGQGPGYTF. CDR3 in DNA: TGTGCCAGCAGCTTGGGACAGGGCCCTGGCTACACCTTC.